These 11 T cell receptor beta chains originate from one sample sequenced in a study of blood T cells in healthy people across ages. Then a second PCR, running about 6 to 12 cycles, was carried out with a sample-barcoded 5' primer and a J-beta primer mix. TCRdb recomputed calls from the 5' RACE reads with MiXCR, one row per CDR3 protein. The sample shows almost 800,000 distinct CDR3 sequences, nearly 60% of them seen only once. The sample consisted of blood. The source is a man aged 25 to 45 in good health.

The genes are TRBV15 and TRBJ2-7; D is unresolved. Germline CDR1 LNHNV, CDR2 YYDKDF (reference sequence). Trimming stripped 0 bases from V and 0 bases from J, with 9 bases between. This CDR3 comprises 15 residues. The CDR3 sequence: CATSRDVITSYEQYF. CDR3 in DNA: TGTGCCACCAGCAGAGATGTCATAACCTCCTACGAGCAGTACTTC. Supplemented by reference TRBV15 and TRBJ2-7, the full variable domain reads DAMVIQNPRYQVTQFGKPVTLSCSQTLNHNVMYWYQQKSSQAPKLLFHYYDKDFNNEADTPDNFQSRRPNTSFCFLDIRSPGLGDTAMYLCATSRDVITSYEQYFGPGTRLTVT.

Only one count was recorded for this clonotype. The rearrangement links TRBV10-3 to TRBJ2-1; 8 bases are a match to TRBD2. Per germline, CDR1 ENHRY and CDR2 SYGVKD. V dropped 0 bases and J dropped 0; count of bases not matched to a gene: 7. The CDR3 is 18 residues long. DNA of the CDR3: TGTGCCATCAGTGAGTCGACAGGACGGGAGGGCTCCTACAATGAGCAGTTCTTC. The encoded protein is CAISESTGREGSYNEQFF.

This sequence joins TRBV29-1 and TRBJ2-1; perhaps D is TRBD1 or TRBD2 (5 bases each). The better agreement between TRBJ2-7 and the DNA end casts doubt on the J call. This CDR3 contains 16 residues. Germline CDR1 is SQVTM and CDR2 is ANQGSEA. The CDR3 nucleotides are TGCAGCGTTGCCGATTGGGACGGGCCTACCTACAATGAGCAGTACTTC. As protein: CSVADWDGPTYNEQYF.

The rearrangement uses TRBV12-3 or TRBV12-4 and TRBJ2-3; 14 bases line up with TRBD2. Trimming removed 7 bases from V and 1 base from J; junction bases left unmatched: 13. This CDR3 comprises 19 residues. CDR3 amino acids: CASTNGRGLAGGRTDTQYF. For the CDR3, the DNA is TGTGCCAGCACCAACGGGAGAGGACTAGCGGGAGGACGCACAGATACGCAGTATTTT.

This clonotype is a singleton in its sample. This may come from a read error, since a much larger clone is one base off. The chain uses TRBV18 and TRBJ2-5, with TRBD2 identical over 7 bases. Germline V gene lookup returns CDR1 KGHSH and CDR2 LQKENI. This CDR3 is 15 amino acids long. CDR3: CASPPPGSWEGTQYF. The CDR3 DNA is TGTGCCAGCCCACCACCTGGAAGTTGGGAGGGGACCCAGTACTTC.

This chain links TRBV6-1 with TRBJ2-1; 10 nucleotides match TRBD2. Germline V gene lookup returns CDR1 MNHNS and CDR2 SASEGT. V gave up 6 bases and J gave up 9 bases; unmatched junction bases: 11. The CDR3 sequence is 15 residues long. The CDR3: CASSPGFSGRPEQFF. As DNA, the CDR3 is TGTGCCAGCAGCCCCGGTTTTAGCGGGAGGCCTGAGCAGTTCTTC.

The chain couples TRBV20-1 to TRBJ2-1; 9 nucleotides line up with TRBD2. This CDR3 comprises 14 residues. V lost 5 bases and J lost 2; bases outside the gene matches: 4. Looked up from germline, CDR1 is DFQATT and CDR2 is SNEGSKA (reference sequence). In DNA, the CDR3 is TGCAGTGCTGCGACTAGCGGCGCCTACAATGAGCAGTTCTTC. Amino acid sequence: CSAATSGAYNEQFF.

This clonotype was seen a few times. This rearrangement joins TRBV6-5 to TRBJ2-5, with D tentatively TRBD2 (6 bases). This CDR3 is 16 amino acids long. Germline loops: CDR1 MNHEY, CDR2 SVGAGI. V was shortened by 0 bases and J by 5 bases, with 16 bases between the two germline ends. CDR3 in DNA: TGTGCCAGCAGTTACTCGAGTAGTAGCGGCACCGAGACCCAGTACTTC. The encoded protein is CASSYSSSSGTETQYF.

This clonotype was recorded only once. The CDR3 region is CSAAQGAGTIYNEQFF. DNA for the CDR3: TGCAGTGCCGCCCAAGGGGCGGGGACCATCTACAATGAGCAGTTCTTC. The rearrangement links TRBV20-1 to TRBJ2-1, with D possibly TRBD2 on 6 matching bases. This CDR3 spans 16 amino acids. V dropped 6 bases and J dropped 3 bases, with 21 bases sitting between them. Germline V lookup: CDR1 DFQATT, CDR2 SNEGSKA (reference sequence).

This clonotype was found a few times. The chain couples TRBV2 to TRBJ2-3, with D perhaps TRBD1 (5 bases). The CDR3 sequence is 12 residues long. The V end lost 7 bases, the J end lost 4 bases, and 9 bases lay between the germline ends. Germline CDR1 SNHLY, CDR2 FYNNEI. CDR3 sequence: CASKGVPDTQYF. The CDR3 nucleotides are TGTGCCAGCAAAGGGGTTCCAGATACGCAGTATTTT.

The V and J genes are TRBV2 and TRBJ2-4; 9 bases are shared with TRBD2. The CDR3 loop spans 15 amino acids. Germline V gene data show CDR1 as SNHLY and CDR2 as FYNNEI. V shed 4 bases, J shed 7 bases, and the junction held 8 bases outside the gene matches. The CDR3 sequence: CASSGAGGPKNIQYF. In nucleotides, the CDR3 is TGTGCCAGCAGTGGGGCGGGGGGGCCTAAGAACATTCAGTACTTC.